This T cell receptor beta chain is from a study of T cells expressing NK-cell markers. The germline V gene encodes CDR1 MDHEN and CDR2 SYDVKM. The CDR3 runs to 15 residues. TCRdb reworked the 5' RACE reads into one entry per CDR3 protein, no DNA. In total, the table holds some 390,000 distinct CDR3 sequences. This sequence originates from a woman in her 50s in good health. V gene TRBV28 combines with J gene TRBJ1-1; TCRdb's D call, TRBD1, is unchecked because there is no DNA. Sequenced material: blood T cells: a sorted CD56 or NKG2C T cell subset, CD4+ or CD8+ T cells, or bulk PBMC T cells (not recorded which). The CDR3 loop is CASSINRGWNTEAFF.